Below, one T cell receptor (beta chain) is given with its context. Its specificity is unknown. The entry originates in a study of cytomegalovirus exposure and HLA in healthy donors. On the study more broadly: From HLA-typed donors, an early data release held 70 million to 100 million unique TCRs. General observations from the study: For most TCR beta V segments, an earlier analysis put the productive rate at about 87% or about 30% of the time.

The PCR was carried out with 60 Vbeta primers and 13 Jbeta primers. Assay used: immunoSEQ multiplex PCR; TCRdb lists only in-frame clones, some missing. This table has about 200,000 clones, approximately 87% appearing once. Source material: PBMCs. The clonotype comes from a man younger than 40 in good health and CMV-seronegative.

CDR3 residues: CASSALSGGISYEQYF. The CDR3 coding sequence is TGTGCCAGCAGTGCCTTAAGCGGGGGGATCTCCTACGAGCAGTACTTC. The rearrangement links TRBV2 to TRBJ2-5; 9 bases match TRBD2. Matching the DNA end better, TRBJ2-7 makes the J call doubtful. The germline V gene has CDR1 SNHLY and CDR2 FYNNEI. The CDR3 is made up of 16 amino acids.